This entry features one T cell receptor (beta chain) sequence. What antigen it recognizes has not been identified. Nothing much larger sits one base from this clone, and base qualities are not available. The immunoSEQ Assay, a bias-controlled multiplex PCR, was used to amplify TCRbeta CDR3 regions from genomic DNA. The authors' pipeline ran thus. Nucleated cell counts per sample were estimated from amplification of reference gene primers within the assay. To quantify the absolute abundance of each unique TCRbeta CDR3 rearrangement, sequence reads were collapsed and filtered. For each sample, productive Simpson clonality was calculated as the square root of Simpson's diversity index over productive rearrangements. TCRdb retrieved this table from immuneACCESS and kept in-frame rearrangements only. Not all clones are present; in checked studies, unresolved V genes account for under half, and no reason is known for the remainder. V, J and clone size reflect that table, while D and trimming were determined from the DNA. The sample table contains fewer than 250,000 clones; only one count was recorded for approximately 85% of them. The ten largest clones add up to over 0.95% of the sample.

This sample was taken from a study of blood T cell repertoires in COVID-19 (dated by TCRdb to 2020 to 2022). In the study overall: Samples covering the acute and convalescent phases of COVID-19 were provided by collaborators in the United States, Italy and Spain. The material from the prospective study consisted of cDNA or gDNA derived from T cells, B-cell-depleted T cells, or PBMCs. Deeply sampled blood TCRbeta repertoires from subjects exposed to, actively infected with, or recovered from COVID-19 were included in the dataset. A freely available public database, intended as a resource for researchers studying the immune response to SARS-CoV-2, is where the repertoires were released. The samples were drawn from two sources: the first 160 participants of the ongoing ImmuneRACE study, and over 950 subjects contributed by 6 global collaborators. Sample metadata almost always included a de-identified subject ID, COVID-19 status, age in years and sex. Where available, HLA class I and class II types were obtained from metadata supplied by the sample provider rather than from assay-based typing. Points the paper makes about the study in general: Clinical and demographic metadata were provided uncurated, with the amount varying by source and participant.

The CDR3 measures 15 amino acids from cysteine to phenylalanine. Only the CDR3 portion is preserved as DNA: 45 bases, with reading frame beginning at the first base. V gives up 0 bases and J gives up 2 bases, and the segment between their germline ends measures 9 bases. CDR1 SGHRS and CDR2 YFSETQ were looked up in the germline V gene. Whole blood was collected in K2EDTA tubes by collaborating institutions according to the institutions' own protocols. For TCRbeta analysis, collaborators shipped samples as frozen whole blood, isolated PBMCs, or DNA extracted from either of those sample types. The rearrangement combines TRBV5-1 with TRBJ1-5; the D gene identity is not certain. Sequencing was carried out using peripheral blood. The receptor's source is a man between 40 and 49 years old with acute or convalescent COVID-19. The CDR3 reads as follows: CASSLGAGGNQPQHF. The bases read TGCGCCAGCAGCTTGGGAGCAGGCGGCAATCAGCCCCAGCATTTT.